A selection of T cell receptor beta chains follows, all from one sample in a study of Ad26.COV2.S vaccination and SARS-CoV-2 variants. The protocol was immunoSEQ multiplex PCR, while the TCRdb copy is restricted to in-frame clones and leaves out a portion. Counted here are roughly 700,000 clones, about 89% occurring once; the ten biggest clones make up about 1.5%. The sample was peripheral blood, taken in a trial of Ad26.COV2.S vaccine versus placebo. Receptors originate from a person aged 18-60 years who received the Ad26.COV2.S COVID-19 vaccine or a placebo. CDR3s include the opening cysteine and the closing phenylalanine or tryptophan.

>TRBV14
CASSPRGQSNNSPLHF
>TRBV30
CAWSLGGVDTEAFF
>TRBV7-9
CASSPQGGDYNEQFF
>TRBV13
CASSLGARSYEQYF
>TRBV5-4
CASSPARDRGYSGANVLTF
>TRBV19
CASSMGQGAWNEQFF
>TRBV15
CATSRGSTGEKLFF
>TRBV18
CASSPPARTEAFF
>TRBV3-1/TRBV3-2
CASSPPGQLQETQYF
>TRBV5-1
CASSSTRGRNYEQYF
>TRBV30
CAWSAYSEAFF
>TRBV2
CASRGPNTGELFF
>TRBV3-1/TRBV3-2
CASSLLNKNSPLHF
>TRBV5-5
CATGLLAATGELFF
>TRBV6-2/TRBV6-3
CASSYLDSFSYEQYF
>TRBV12-3/TRBV12-4
CASRGSYEQYF
>TRBV12-3/TRBV12-4
CASSPPGIYGYTF
>TRBV29-1
CSTTGGTDTDTQYF
>TRBV11-2
CASSLGERAGVYEQYF
>TRBV6-5
CASKPPGPETEKLFF